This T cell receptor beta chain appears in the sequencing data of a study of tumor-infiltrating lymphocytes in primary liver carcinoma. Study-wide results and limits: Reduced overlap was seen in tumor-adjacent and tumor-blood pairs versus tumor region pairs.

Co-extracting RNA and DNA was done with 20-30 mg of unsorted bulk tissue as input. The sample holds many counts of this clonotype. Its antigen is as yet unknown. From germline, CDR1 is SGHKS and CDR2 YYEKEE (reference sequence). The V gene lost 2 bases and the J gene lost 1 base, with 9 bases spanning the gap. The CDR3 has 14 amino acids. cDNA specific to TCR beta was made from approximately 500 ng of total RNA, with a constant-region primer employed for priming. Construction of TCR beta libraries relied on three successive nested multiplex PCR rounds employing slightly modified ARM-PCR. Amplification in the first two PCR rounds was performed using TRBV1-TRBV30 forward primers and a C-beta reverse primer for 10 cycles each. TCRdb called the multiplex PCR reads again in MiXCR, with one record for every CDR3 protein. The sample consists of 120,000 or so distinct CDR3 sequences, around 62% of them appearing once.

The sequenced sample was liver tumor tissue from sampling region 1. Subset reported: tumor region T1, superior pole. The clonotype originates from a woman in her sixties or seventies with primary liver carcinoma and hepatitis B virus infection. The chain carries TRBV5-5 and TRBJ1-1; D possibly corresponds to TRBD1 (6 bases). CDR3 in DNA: TGTGCCAGCAGCTTCCGGGGGGCGAACACTGAAGCTTTCTTT. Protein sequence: CASSFRGANTEAFF.